Sequencing of this T cell receptor (beta chain) was carried out in a study of chemoradiotherapy in HPV16-positive cancers. For the study at large: Candidate HPV-specific clones and shared TCR motifs came from a couple of HPV16-positive patients.

The CDR3 consists of 13 residues. The germline CDR1 and CDR2 sequences are GTSNPN and SVGIG (reference sequence). The V gene lost 4 bases and the J gene lost 1 base, with 5 bases spanning the gap. This clone was seen a single time. Its target is unknown. General study findings and limits: HPV-specific T cells were functionally defined from only a couple of HPV16-positive patients.

Over chemoradiotherapy, repertoires were sampled more than once. The protocol was immunoSEQ multiplex PCR, while the TCRdb copy is restricted to in-frame clones and leaves out a portion. The table has over 2,500 clones, approximately 86% seen once. The TCR sequence derives from a human donor with HPV-associated anogenital cancer. The sample in question was tumor tissue, obtained from a patient who underwent chemoradiotherapy. The chain links TRBV30 to TRBJ2-6; the D is unclear. CDR3 nucleotide sequence: TGTGCCTGGATGGGGTCTGGGGCCAACGTCCTGACTTTC. This translates into CAWMGSGANVLTF.